This T cell receptor beta chain originates from a study of T cell repertoires in cytomegalovirus infection. Overall study context: Alongside well-studied HLA-B-restricted CMV epitopes, recently identified HLA-C-restricted CMV epitopes were also used.

This clonotype has more than one count but fewer than ten. Its matching antigen is unknown. The CDR3 consists of 14 residues. Per the germline V gene, CDR1 is MNHEY and CDR2 is SVGEGT. With 2 bases removed from V and 4 bases from J, the gap between germline ends came to 11 bases. TCRdb recomputed calls from the reads with MiXCR, one row per CDR3 protein. The sample has approximately 1,000,000 distinct CDR3 sequences, 31% seen once. Overall study results and limits: HLA-C-restricted TCR beta clonotypes specific for CMV led the ex vivo response. Carriers of CMV and the relevant HLA type were discriminated by public TCR beta frequency.

The sequenced sample was cultured CD8+ T cells from PBMCs, obtained from culture after CMV antigen stimulation. The chain uses TRBV6-2 or TRBV6-3 and TRBJ1-2; D is ambiguous. The clonotype was recovered from a human donor in good health (CMV status not recorded). Some clones in this sample may be carry-over from other donors' samples. CDR3 sequence: CASSYPSDRYGYTF. The CDR3 DNA reads as TGTGCCAGCAGTTACCCCTCAGACCGCTATGGCTACACCTTC.